Each of the 19 T cell receptor beta chains below was sequenced from the same sample in a study of Ad26.COV2.S vaccination and SARS-CoV-2 variants (dated by TCRdb to the early 2020s). The intended sense of this specimen's treatment or condition label: some 20 received Ad26.COV2.S at low or high dose, single or two shots; several received placebo; per-sample allocation not given. Repertoires of vaccine and placebo recipients were sequenced from samples taken on day 63 after the first injection. Libraries were prepared through the immunoSEQ multiplex PCR assay. TCRdb stores this immuneACCESS table with in-frame sequences only. Part of the clones is absent; in the studies checked, under half of the shortfall reflects unresolved V genes, and no reason is known for the rest. The sample records roughly 700,000 clones, more than 70% of which are singletons. The ten largest clones capture approximately 1.5% of the sample.

The sequenced sample was peripheral blood, obtained in a trial of Ad26.COV2.S vaccine versus placebo. These receptors all stem from a person aged 18-65 years who received the Ad26.COV2.S COVID-19 vaccine or a placebo.

Comment on this clone: Other DNA sequences in this sample translate to the same CDR3. This rearrangement joins TRBV7-2 to TRBJ1-4; 7 positions match TRBD1. The CDR3 is made up of 14 amino acids. With 1 base clipped from V and 5 bases from J, the junction kept 1 base outside the gene matches. The germline V gene encodes CDR1 SGHTA and CDR2 FQGNSA. For the CDR3, the DNA is TGTGCCAGCAGCTTAGACAGGGGCAATGAAAAACTGTTTTTT. This encodes CASSLDRGNEKLFF.

This clone was picked up one time. The chain joins TRBV11-3 to TRBJ2-2, with D perhaps TRBD2 (6 bases). This CDR3 region has 18 residues. The V gene's germline CDR1 is SGHNT and CDR2 YENEEA. Trimming took 3 bases from V and 7 from J, leaving 24 bases between them. This CDR3 reads CASSLSRGVGRELGELFF. CDR3 sequence (DNA): TGTGCCAGCAGCTTGTCCCGCGGGGTGGGGAGAGAGCTCGGGGAGCTGTTTTTT.

V gene TRBV19 combines with J gene TRBJ2-5; 13 positions agree with TRBD2. After removal of 5 bases from V and 9 bases from J, the junction contained 6 bases not matched to a gene. The CDR3 extends over 14 amino acids. The V gene's germline CDR1 is LNHDA and CDR2 SQIVND (reference sequence). The CDR3 DNA is TGTGCCAGTAGTCAACTAGCGGGAGGGCTGGCCCAGTACTTC. It encodes CASSQLAGGLAQYF.

J is TRBJ2-1 and V is TRBV7-2; 7 bases are a match to TRBD2. The germline CDR1 and CDR2 sequences are SGHTA and FQGNSA. The CDR3 extends over 16 amino acids. The V and J ends lost 3 bases and 0 bases, in that order; junction bases with no gene match: 5. CDR3 in DNA: TGTGCCAGCAGCTTGACGCGGGAGACCTCCTACAATGAGCAGTTCTTC. It is translated as CASSLTRETSYNEQFF.

This clone came up once. This rearrangement joins TRBV6-5 to TRBJ2-7; possible D gene TRBD1, 5 bases. Germline loops: CDR1 MNHEY, CDR2 SVGAGI. The CDR3 length is 14 residues. The germline V and J ends were trimmed by 6 bases and 2 bases, with 14 bases remaining between them. The DNA of the CDR3 is TGTGCCAGCAGGAGATATGACAGTACCTACGAGCAGTACTTC. Protein sequence: CASRRYDSTYEQYF.

This chain connects TRBV7-2 to TRBJ2-3, with D uncertain. Trimming left V 3 bases short and J 0 bases short, with 7 bases between. In germline, CDR1 is SGHTA, CDR2 FQGNSA. The CDR3 extends over 14 amino acids. CDR3: CASSFSPSTDTQYF. The DNA of the CDR3 is TGTGCCAGCAGCTTTTCACCCAGCACAGATACGCAGTATTTT. Based on the CDR3 plus reference TRBV7-2 and TRBJ2-3, the full variable domain is GAGVSQSPSNKVTEKGKDVELRCDPISGHTALYWYRQSLGQGLEFLIYFQGNSAPDKSGLPSDRFSAERTGGSVSTLTIQRTQQEDSAVYLCASSFSPSTDTQYFGPGTRLTVL.

The chain combines TRBV9 with TRBJ1-3, with a tentative D call TRBD1 (5 bases). Trimming shortened V by 3 bases and J by 0 bases, and 10 bases separated the two germline ends. The germline V gene encodes CDR1 SGDLS and CDR2 YYNGEE. The CDR3 consists of 15 residues. This CDR3 is CASSEGTASGNTIYF. The CDR3 DNA follows: TGTGCCAGCAGCGAGGGGACGGCCTCTGGAAACACCATATATTTT.

The count of this clone is one. The same CDR3 also results from other DNA sequences found in this sample. This chain links TRBV5-1 with TRBJ2-3; TRBD1 aligns across 9 bases. The CDR3 contains 13 residues. Losses at the gene ends were 4 bases for V and 3 bases for J; bases not matched to a gene: 0. The germline V gene encodes CDR1 SGHRS and CDR2 YFSETQ. The CDR3 is CASSGQGTDTQYF. CDR3 nucleotide sequence: TGCGCCAGCAGCGGACAGGGGACAGATACGCAGTATTTT.

The chain joins TRBV19 to TRBJ1-2; TRBD1 might be the D (5 bases). CDR3 length equals 13 residues. Deletions cut 6 bases from V and 4 bases from J, with 12 bases between. Germline-derived CDR1 and CDR2 are LNHDA and SQIVND (reference sequence). CDR3 in amino acids: CASSTTARYGYTF. The CDR3 DNA reads TGTGCCAGTAGCACGACAGCCCGCTATGGCTACACCTTC. Variable domain in full (rest from reference TRBV19 and TRBJ1-2): DGGITQSPKYLFRKEGQNVTLSCEQNLNHDAMYWYRQDPGQGLRLIYYSQIVNDFQKGDIAEGYSVSREKKESFPLTVTSAQKNPTAFYLCASSTTARYGYTFGSGTRLTVV.

The rearrangement joins TRBV7-2 to TRBJ2-2; D might be TRBD2 (5 bases). V was cut by 5 bases and J by 10 bases, with 17 bases left in between. The CDR3 has 14 residues. The germline V gene encodes CDR1 SGHTA and CDR2 FQGNSA. The CDR3 DNA follows: TGTGCCAGCAGCCAGTTTAGGGAGAAAGTGGAGCTGTTTTTT. Its translation: CASSQFREKVELFF.

The sample holds one count of this clone. The V call is TRBV6-1, the J call TRBJ1-4; D perhaps matches TRBD1 (6 bases). CDR1 and CDR2 (germline): MNHNS, SASEGT. V dropped 1 base and J dropped 8 bases, with 14 bases sitting between them. CDR3 length: 15 amino acids. CDR3 nucleotides: TGTGCCAGCAGTGAAGAATGGGGGGCCAGGGAAAAACTGTTTTTT. Protein sequence: CASSEEWGAREKLFF.

This rearrangement joins TRBV29-1 to TRBJ1-1; 9 nucleotides align to TRBD1. CDR1 and CDR2 (germline): SQVTM, ANQGSEA. V lost 7 bases and J lost 5; bases outside the gene matches: 17. The CDR3 loop spans 16 amino acids. CDR3 loop: CSASGTGTILRTEAFF. DNA of the CDR3: TGCAGCGCGTCCGGGACAGGGACTATTTTGAGGACTGAAGCTTTCTTT.

CDR3 DNA sequence: TGTGCCAGCAGCCGCCAGGGCAGCCAAGAGACCCAGTACTTC. It is translated as CASSRQGSQETQYF. The chain recombines TRBV7-9 with TRBJ2-5; possibly TRBD1 for D (5 bases). CDR3 length: 14 amino acids. In germline, CDR1 is SEHNR, CDR2 FQNEAQ (reference sequence). The V end was cut by 5 bases, the J end by 1 base, with 11 bases between.

As DNA, the CDR3 is TGTGCCAGTAGTATGTGGGGGACGGGGGGCGCGTTCACTGAAGCTTTCTTT. It is translated as CASSMWGTGGAFTEAFF. This chain connects TRBV19 to TRBJ1-1, with D possibly matching TRBD1 (6 bases). This CDR3 has 17 amino acids. Between the trimmed V and J ends, which lost 3 bases and 4 bases, there was a span of 21 bases. Germline-derived CDR1 and CDR2 are LNHDA and SQIVND (reference sequence).

This chain uses TRBV9 with TRBJ1-5; D might be TRBD1 (6 bases). CDR1 and CDR2 from the germline V gene are SGDLS and YYNGEE. The CDR3 extends over 14 amino acids. V dropped 4 bases and J dropped 0 bases, with 8 bases sitting between them. CDR3 in amino acids: CASSRGNSNQPQHF. The CDR3 DNA reads as TGTGCCAGCAGCAGGGGGAATAGCAATCAGCCCCAGCATTTT. Using reference TRBV9 and TRBJ1-5 for the parts outside the CDR3, the full variable domain is DSGVTQTPKHLITATGQRVTLRCSPRSGDLSVYWYQQSLDQGLQFLIQYYNGEERAKGNILERFSAQQFPDLHSELNLSSLELGDSALYFCASSRGNSNQPQHFGDGTRLSIL.

V and J are TRBV18 and TRBJ1-2, with D hard to call. This CDR3 contains 14 residues. V lost 2 bases and J lost 2, with 9 bases in between. Germline V gene data show CDR1 as KGHSH and CDR2 as LQKENI. This chain's CDR3 is CASSPFSGNYGYTF. The CDR3 coding sequence is TGTGCCAGCTCACCATTTTCCGGCAACTATGGCTACACCTTC. Filled out from reference TRBV18 and TRBJ1-2, the complete variable domain reads NAGVMQNPRHLVRRRGQEARLRCSPMKGHSHVYWYRQLPEEGLKFMVYLQKENIIDESGMPKERFSAEFPKEGPSILRIQQVVRGDSAAYFCASSPFSGNYGYTFGSGTRLTVV.

This sequence joins TRBV24-1 and TRBJ2-5; D is ambiguous. CDR3 length equals 14 residues. Trimming left V 4 bases short and J 2 bases short, with 10 bases between. From germline, CDR1 is KGHDR and CDR2 SFDVKD. The CDR3 region is CATSDSPRQETQYF. CDR3 coding DNA: TGTGCCACCAGTGACTCCCCACGGCAAGAGACCCAGTACTTC.

This clone appeared a single time. The chain is built from TRBV7-9 and TRBJ1-2; perhaps TRBD1 as D (5 bases). Germline lookup yields CDR1 SEHNR and CDR2 FQNEAQ (reference sequence). The CDR3 runs to 13 residues. V lost 3 bases, J lost 6 bases, and 11 bases lay in between. The CDR3 DNA sequence: TGTGCCAGCAGCTTCGGGACCGACGATGGCTACACCTTC. This encodes CASSFGTDDGYTF.

V gene TRBV6-6 combines with J gene TRBJ1-2, with a weak D call TRBD1 (5 bases). This CDR3 is built from 14 residues. Germline lookup yields CDR1 MNHNY and CDR2 SVGAGI (reference sequence). Trimming stripped 2 bases from V and 3 bases from J, with 10 bases between. In DNA form, the CDR3 reads TGTGCCAGCAGTTACGGGGGACTTGACTATGGCTACACCTTC. Amino acids: CASSYGGLDYGYTF.